This entry describes one T cell receptor (beta chain). The antigen is unknown. This sample is part of a study of T cells in Graves' hyperthyroidism and ophthalmopathy. Looking at the study overall: Peripheral blood was acquired at first diagnosis, ahead of any therapy whatsoever. Study-level points and caveats: Ophthalmopathy cases were set apart from stable hyperthyroidism by a 13 V-J model.

There were TCR beta CDR3 regions amplified from RNA transcripts. The primer set for the first-round RT-PCR of the TCR CDR3 was HTBI. Each CDR3 protein is one row after TCRdb ran MiXCR on the multiplex PCR reads. The data hold around 290,000 distinct CDR3 sequences, with about 14% observed a single time. CDR3 length equals 15 residues. V lost 3 bases, J lost 4 bases, and 4 bases stayed unmatched. Germline V gene lookup returns CDR1 SGHTA and CDR2 FQGNSA. The sequence derives from a woman between 25 and 40 years old with Graves' hyperthyroidism that later progressed to Graves' ophthalmopathy. The sequenced material came from blood. This rearrangement joins TRBV7-2 to TRBJ2-5, with 11 bases that match TRBD2. CDR3 region: CASSFSGRALETQYF. CDR3 DNA sequence: TGTGCCAGCAGCTTTAGCGGGAGGGCCTTAGAGACCCAGTACTTC.